The 31 T cell receptor beta chains below come from one sample, sequenced in a study of T cell responses to AZD1222 COVID-19 vaccine. Here immunoSEQ multiplex PCR was the method, and the copy in TCRdb shows in-frame clones only, minus some. Here the sample spans about 150,000 clones, about nine tenths being singletons. The sequenced sample was peripheral blood, obtained on day 0 of AZD1222 vaccination. The receptors come from an adult in good health.

The J gene is TRBJ2-6, the V gene TRBV2; D ambiguous. Germline-derived CDR1 and CDR2 are SNHLY and FYNNEI. Trimming left V 6 bases short and J 0 bases short, with 15 bases between. This CDR3 contains 17 residues. This CDR3 reads CASRVGGIFSGANVLTF. The CDR3, as DNA: TGTGCCAGCAGGGTCGGCGGTATTTTCTCTGGGGCCAACGTCCTGACTTTC.

The rearrangement joins TRBV7-3 to TRBJ2-5, with a possible D match to TRBD1 (5 bases). The CDR3 length is 13 residues. Looked up from germline, CDR1 is SGHTA and CDR2 is FQGTGA. The V gene lost 5 bases and the J gene lost 5 bases, with 12 bases spanning the gap. This chain's CDR3 is CASSKGQGETQYF. CDR3 bases: TGTGCCAGCAGCAAAGGGCAGGGTGAGACCCAGTACTTC. Filled out from reference TRBV7-3 and TRBJ2-5, the complete variable domain reads GAGVSQTPSNKVTEKGKYVELRCDPISGHTALYWYRQSLGQGPEFLIYFQGTGAADDSGLPNDRFFAVRPEGSVSTLKIQRTERGDSAVYLCASSKGQGETQYFGPGTRLLVL.

The gene calls are TRBV9 and TRBJ2-1, with TRBD2 matching 8 bases. CDR1 and CDR2 from the germline V gene are SGDLS and YYNGEE. V gave up 0 bases and J gave up 9 bases; unmatched junction bases: 14. CDR3 size: 17 residues. The CDR3 here is CASSVESGAGVSSEQFF. The CDR3 nucleotides are TGTGCCAGCAGCGTAGAATCAGGAGCGGGGGTTAGTAGTGAGCAGTTCTTC.

This clone has just one count. The rearrangement uses TRBV7-2 and TRBJ2-2; the D is unclear. V lost 3 bases to trimming and J lost 7 bases, with 6 bases between them. This CDR3 spans 12 amino acids. Per germline, CDR1 SGHTA and CDR2 FQGNSA. CDR3 DNA: TGTGCCAGCAGCTTGGCTAACGGGGAGCTGTTTTTT. As protein: CASSLANGELFF.

This chain links TRBV15 with TRBJ1-1; 7 bases align to TRBD1. Germline V lookup: CDR1 LNHNV, CDR2 YYDKDF (reference sequence). V was pared by 0 bases and J by 3 bases, with 4 bases of the junction left unmatched. This CDR3 spans 15 amino acids. In DNA, the CDR3 is TGTGCCACCAGCAGAGATCCAGGGGGGTACACTGAAGCTTTCTTT. Translation gives CATSRDPGGYTEAFF.

The rearrangement uses TRBV5-4 and TRBJ2-7; 7 bases are shared with TRBD1. V shed 4 bases, J shed 3 bases, and the junction held 7 bases outside the gene matches. Germline-derived CDR1 and CDR2 are SGHNT and YYREEE (reference sequence). This CDR3 is 14 amino acids long. The CDR3: CASSPGTGDYEQYF. The CDR3 bases are TGTGCCAGCAGCCCAGGAACAGGGGACTACGAGCAGTACTTC.

V is TRBV2 and J is TRBJ2-7; 11 nucleotides match TRBD2. CDR1 SNHLY and CDR2 FYNNEI come from the germline V gene. The CDR3 covers 13 residues. With V trimmed by 8 bases and J by 2 bases, 2 bases remained unmatched. CDR3 sequence reads: CASWGLAAYEQYF. Written as DNA, the CDR3 is TGTGCCAGCTGGGGACTAGCGGCCTACGAGCAGTACTTC.

J is TRBJ2-7 and V is TRBV5-1; D may correspond to TRBD1 or TRBD2 (5 bases each). From germline, CDR1 is SGHRS and CDR2 YFSETQ. The CDR3 consists of 15 residues. The ends were cut back, 4 bases at V and 1 base at J, with 15 bases in the middle. The CDR3 DNA is TGCGCCAGCAGCCCCTCAGCCGGGGCTTCCTACGAGCAGTACTTC. Encoded protein: CASSPSAGASYEQYF. Combining the CDR3 with reference TRBV5-1 and TRBJ2-7 gives the whole variable domain KAGVTQTPRYLIKTRGQQVTLSCSPISGHRSVSWYQQTPGQGLQFLFEYFSETQRNKGNFPGRFSGRQFSNSRSEMNVSTLELGDSALYLCASSPSAGASYEQYFGPGTRLTVT.

The sample holds one count of this clone. The chain has TRBV6-1 and TRBJ1-4; D is uncertain. From germline, CDR1 is MNHNS and CDR2 SASEGT. The CDR3 spans 14 residues. Trimming took off 2 bases at V and 6 bases at J, with 10 bases between the two ends. CDR3 in amino acids: CASSEMGYDEKLFF. CDR3 DNA: TGTGCCAGCAGTGAAATGGGGTACGATGAAAAACTGTTTTTT.

The CDR3 DNA is TGTGCCAGCAGTTTAGGGCTCAACATGGGCTACACCTTC. Encoded protein: CASSLGLNMGYTF. This chain joins TRBV12-3 or TRBV12-4 and TRBJ1-2, with no clear D. The CDR3 spans 13 residues. V was cut by 1 base and J by 8 bases, with 11 bases left in between.

The V and J genes are TRBV4-3 and TRBJ2-5; maybe TRBD1 (6 bases). CDR1 and CDR2 from the germline V gene are LGHNA and YSLEER. The V gene lost 4 bases and the J gene lost 5 bases, with 17 bases spanning the gap. This CDR3 has 15 amino acids. CDR3 nucleotides: TGCGCCAGCAGCCGCGGACAGACCAAAGGGGAGACCCAGTACTTC. Protein product: CASSRGQTKGETQYF.

The rearrangement uses TRBV6-2 or TRBV6-3 and TRBJ1-1; no clear D. The CDR3 runs 13 residues. V gave up 5 bases and J gave up 7 bases, with 14 bases separating them. CDR1 and CDR2 from the germline V gene are MNHEY and SVGEGT. The DNA for the CDR3 is TGTGCCAGCAGTCACCCTGGACGGGTTGAAGCTTTCTTT. Protein product: CASSHPGRVEAFF.

The sample holds a few counts of this clone. V is TRBV5-6 and J is TRBJ1-5, with unresolved D. The length of the CDR3 is 15 residues. V was cut by 4 bases and J by 2 bases, with 13 bases left in between. The germline V gene has CDR1 SGHDT and CDR2 YYEEEE. The chain's CDR3 is CASSRTGDGNQPQHF. DNA of the CDR3: TGTGCCAGCAGCCGGACCGGCGATGGCAATCAGCCCCAGCATTTT.

CDR3 residues: CASSEARISGGAGFF. Written as DNA, the CDR3 is TGTGCCAGCAGTGAAGCGCGTATTAGCGGGGGGGCCGGGTTCTTC. The chain carries TRBV6-1 and TRBJ2-1, with TRBD2 matching 11 bases. Germline V gives CDR1 MNHNS, CDR2 SASEGT. V shed 0 bases, J shed 15 bases, and the junction held 10 bases outside the gene matches. This CDR3 contains 15 residues.

V and J are TRBV28 and TRBJ1-5; the D gene is possibly TRBD1 (6 bases). This CDR3 region has 16 residues. The V end was cut by 3 bases, the J end by 0 bases, with 12 bases between. The germline V gene encodes CDR1 MDHEN and CDR2 SYDVKM. CDR3 DNA: TGTGCCAGCAGTTTCCGGGACACTTATAGCAATCAGCCCCAGCATTTT. It encodes CASSFRDTYSNQPQHF.

The rearrangement links TRBV3-1 (or the pseudogene TRBV3-2) to TRBJ2-1, with D perhaps given as TRBD1 or TRBD2 (5 bases each). Trimming took 8 bases from V and 9 from J, leaving 11 bases between them. The germline V gene encodes CDR1 LGHDT and CDR2 YNNKEL (reference sequence). CDR3 length: 11 residues. The CDR3 sequence is CASGGVGEQFF. The DNA for the CDR3 is TGTGCCAGCGGGGGTGTTGGTGAGCAGTTCTTC.

V is TRBV7-6 and J is TRBJ2-7; maybe TRBD2 (6 bases). The length of the CDR3 is 15 residues. Germline values: CDR1 SGHVS, CDR2 FNYEAQ. Deletions cut 0 bases from V and 4 bases from J, with 13 bases between. Here the CDR3 reads CASSLAQGLRYEQYF. The CDR3 DNA follows: TGTGCCAGCAGCTTAGCGCAGGGACTTCGTTACGAGCAGTACTTC.

The chain joins TRBV2 to TRBJ1-6; D is uncertain. From germline, CDR1 is SNHLY and CDR2 FYNNEI. The V end was cut by 6 bases, the J end by 7 bases, with 1 base between. The CDR3 sequence is 10 residues long. CDR3 sequence (DNA): TGTGCCAGCAGCAATTCACCCCTCCACTTT. It codes for CASSNSPLHF.

The CDR3 region is CASSPKGTGRSNYGYTF. CDR3 bases: TGTGCCAGCAGTCCTAAAGGGACAGGACGTTCTAACTATGGCTACACCTTC. The V and J genes are TRBV27 and TRBJ1-2; TRBD1 aligns across 8 bases. CDR3 length: 17 residues. V shed 5 bases, J shed 0 bases, and the junction held 11 bases outside the gene matches. Germline V gene sequence: CDR1 MNHEY, CDR2 SMNVEV (reference sequence).

The rearrangement uses TRBV4-3 and TRBJ2-1; maybe TRBD1 (8 bases). Germline-derived CDR1 and CDR2 are LGHNA and YSLEER. The CDR3 is made up of 17 amino acids. Trimming cost V 0 bases and J 6 bases, with 18 bases left between them. CDR3 nucleotides: TGCGCCAGCAGCCAAGATCTTACAGGGGGGGGGTCCAATGAGCAGTTCTTC. Protein: CASSQDLTGGGSNEQFF.

The chain combines TRBV11-2 with TRBJ1-1; 7 bases are shared with TRBD1. V shed 5 bases, J shed 2 bases, and the junction held 11 bases outside the gene matches. Per germline, CDR1 SGHAT and CDR2 FQNNGV. The CDR3 totals 16 residues. In DNA form, the CDR3 reads TGTGCCAGCAGCCCCCTCAAGGGGGCAGTCAACACTGAAGCTTTCTTT. This gives the protein CASSPLKGAVNTEAFF.

In this sample, this clone turned up a few times. Other nucleotide sequences in the sample specify the same CDR3. J is TRBJ2-1 and V is TRBV12-3 or TRBV12-4, with D unresolved. There are 13 residues in the CDR3. V was shortened by 5 bases and J by 3 bases, with 8 bases between the two germline ends. CDR3 coding DNA: TGTGCCAGCAGTCTGACTCTCTACAATGAGCAGTTCTTC. Encoded protein: CASSLTLYNEQFF.

This clone was recorded once. The rearrangement links TRBV5-1 to TRBJ1-6, with 10 bases lining up with TRBD1. CDR1 and CDR2 (germline): SGHRS, YFSETQ. The CDR3 loop spans 15 amino acids. V shed 0 bases, J shed 7 bases, and the junction held 1 base outside the gene matches. The CDR3, as DNA: TGCGCCAGCAGCTTGGTGGACAGGGGGAATTCACCCCTCCACTTT. It codes for CASSLVDRGNSPLHF.

This clone came up once. The chain carries TRBV5-8 and TRBJ2-2; TRBD1 matches 7 bases. Germline trimming cut 4 bases from V and 0 bases from J; bases unmatched to any gene: 0. Germline V gene lookup returns CDR1 SGHTS and CDR2 YDEGEE. This CDR3 has 14 residues. The CDR3 spells CASSGTANTGELFF. CDR3 coding DNA: TGTGCCAGCAGCGGGACAGCGAACACCGGGGAGCTGTTTTTT.

The chain uses TRBV9 and TRBJ1-4; the match to TRBD1 covers 10 bases. Germline V CDR1 and CDR2: SGDLS, YYNGEE. J gave up 8 bases and V 4 bases, and 8 bases lay outside the gene matches. This CDR3 is 15 amino acids long. DNA of the CDR3: TGTGCCAGCAGCACAGGGGACAGGGGTTTGGAAAAACTGTTTTTT. Translation gives CASSTGDRGLEKLFF.

This chain links TRBV7-3 with TRBJ2-5, with D perhaps TRBD2 (7 bases). The CDR3 contains 19 residues. Germline values: CDR1 SGHTA, CDR2 FQGTGA. The germline V and J ends were trimmed by 0 bases and 2 bases, with 22 bases remaining between them. The DNA of the CDR3 is TGTGCCAGCAGCTTAACACCGAGCGGGACGGGGGCCCTACAAGAGACCCAGTACTTC. It translates to CASSLTPSGTGALQETQYF.

V and J are TRBV4-1 and TRBJ1-2, with unresolved D. Per the germline V gene, CDR1 is MGHRA and CDR2 is YSYEKL. The CDR3 is made up of 15 amino acids. V shed 0 bases and J shed 2 bases, with 10 bases lying between them. The CDR3 DNA follows: TGCGCCAGCAGCCAAGATGAGGGCGCGAACTATGGCTACACCTTC. It specifies CASSQDEGANYGYTF.

J is TRBJ2-3 and V is TRBV11-3; perhaps TRBD2 as D (5 bases). The CDR3 sequence is 15 residues long. Trimming left V 5 bases short and J 1 base short, with 13 bases between. Germline assignment: CDR1 SGHNT and CDR2 YENEEA. CDR3 amino acids: CASSPGLVGTDTQYF. The DNA of the CDR3 is TGTGCCAGCAGCCCCGGACTCGTAGGCACAGATACGCAGTATTTT.

This sequence joins TRBV4-3 and TRBJ1-1, with D perhaps TRBD1 (5 bases). Trimming pared 3 bases from V and 1 base from J, leaving 9 bases between. Germline CDR1 LGHNA, CDR2 YSLEER. The CDR3 length is 14 residues. The CDR3 reads CASSQFQGNTEAFF. The DNA of the CDR3 is TGCGCCAGCAGCCAGTTCCAGGGGAACACTGAAGCTTTCTTT.

The rearrangement joins TRBV7-2 to TRBJ1-2, with TRBD1 identical over 7 bases. Germline V gives CDR1 SGHTA, CDR2 FQGNSA. The CDR3 is made up of 15 amino acids. The V gene end was trimmed by 1 base and the J gene end by 4 bases; junction bases not matched to a gene: 6. In DNA, the CDR3 is TGTGCCAGCAGCTTAGATTTTGGGACAGCCTATGGCTACACCTTC. Its protein is CASSLDFGTAYGYTF.

The chain employs TRBV3-1 (or the pseudogene TRBV3-2) and TRBJ1-6, with D uncertain. Germline V gene data show CDR1 as LGHDT and CDR2 as YNNKEL (reference sequence). Trimming cost V 4 bases and J 7 bases, with 14 bases left between them. This CDR3 contains 15 residues. The CDR3 loop is CASSPGGLKNSPLHF. The CDR3 nucleotides read TGTGCCAGCAGCCCCGGCGGACTTAAAAATTCACCCCTCCACTTT.